This T cell receptor (beta chain) was observed in a study of cytomegalovirus exposure and HLA in healthy donors. Study conclusions and caveats: Common viral pathogens were later found to be apparently linked to several of the most significant clusters. The authors judged a highly shared variant cluster likely a sequencing artifact. In vitro testing confirmed three CMV-associated chains as specific for CMV antigens.

Amplification used 60 Vbeta primers and 13 Jbeta primers. The data were produced by immunoSEQ multiplex PCR, yet TCRdb's version contains in-frame clones alone and is incomplete. The sample has tens of thousands of clones; nearly 70% are singletons. V was pared by 9 bases and J by 1 base, with 6 bases between. Germline lookup yields CDR1 LNHDA and CDR2 SQIVND (reference sequence). CDR3 size: 11 residues. The sample holds a few counts of this clone. Its antigen is not known. The sequenced material came from PBMCs. V gene TRBV19 combines with J gene TRBJ1-1, with TRBD1 as a possible D gene (5 bases). This TCR came from a middle-aged man in good health and CMV-seronegative. CDR3 in amino acids: CASQGNTEAFF. In DNA form, the CDR3 reads TGTGCCAGCCAGGGGAACACTGAAGCTTTCTTT.